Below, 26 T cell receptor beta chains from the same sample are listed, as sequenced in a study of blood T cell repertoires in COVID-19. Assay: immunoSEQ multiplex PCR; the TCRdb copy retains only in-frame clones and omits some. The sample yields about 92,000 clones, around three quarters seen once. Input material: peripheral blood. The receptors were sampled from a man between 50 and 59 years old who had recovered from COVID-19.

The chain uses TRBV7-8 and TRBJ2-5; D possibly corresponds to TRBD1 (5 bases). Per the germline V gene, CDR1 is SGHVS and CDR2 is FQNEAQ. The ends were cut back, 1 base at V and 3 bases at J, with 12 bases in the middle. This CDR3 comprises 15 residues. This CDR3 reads CASSLGGHPKETQYF. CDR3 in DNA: TGTGCCAGCAGCTTAGGTGGACACCCCAAAGAGACCCAGTACTTC.

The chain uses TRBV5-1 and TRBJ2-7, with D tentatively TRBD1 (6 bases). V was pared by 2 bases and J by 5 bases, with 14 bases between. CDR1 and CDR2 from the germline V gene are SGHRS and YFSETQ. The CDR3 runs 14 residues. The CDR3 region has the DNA TGCGCCAGCAGCTTAAAGACACAGGGCCACGAGCAGTACTTC. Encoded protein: CASSLKTQGHEQYF.

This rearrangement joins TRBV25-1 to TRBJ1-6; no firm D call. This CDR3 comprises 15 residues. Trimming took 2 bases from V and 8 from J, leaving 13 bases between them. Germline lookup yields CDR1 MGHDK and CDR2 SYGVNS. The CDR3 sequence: CASSEGRRWDSPLHF. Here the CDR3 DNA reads TGTGCCAGCAGTGAAGGAAGGAGGTGGGATTCACCCCTCCACTTT. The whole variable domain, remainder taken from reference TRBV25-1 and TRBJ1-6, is EADIYQTPRYLVIGTGKKITLECSQTMGHDKMYWYQQDPGMELHLIHYSYGVNSTEKGDLSSESTVSRIRTEHFPLTLESARPSHTSQYLCASSEGRRWDSPLHFGNGTRLTVT.

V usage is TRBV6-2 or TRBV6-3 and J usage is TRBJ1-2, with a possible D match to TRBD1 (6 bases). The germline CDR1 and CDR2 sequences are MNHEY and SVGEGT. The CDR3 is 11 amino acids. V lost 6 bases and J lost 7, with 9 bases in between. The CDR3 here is CASSIQGGYTF. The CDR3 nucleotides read TGTGCCAGCAGCATACAGGGTGGCTACACCTTC.

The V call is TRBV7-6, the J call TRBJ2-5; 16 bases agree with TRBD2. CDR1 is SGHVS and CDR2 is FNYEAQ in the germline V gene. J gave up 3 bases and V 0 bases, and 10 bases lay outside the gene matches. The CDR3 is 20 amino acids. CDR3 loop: CASSLASGLAGGPGEETQYF. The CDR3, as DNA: TGTGCCAGCAGCTTAGCCTCGGGACTAGCGGGGGGGCCGGGGGAAGAGACCCAGTACTTC.

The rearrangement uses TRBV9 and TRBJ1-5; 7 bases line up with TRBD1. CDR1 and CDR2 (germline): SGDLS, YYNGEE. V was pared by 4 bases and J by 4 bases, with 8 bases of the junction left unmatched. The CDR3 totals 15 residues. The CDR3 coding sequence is TGTGCCAGCAGCTGGACGGGACAGTTTAATCAGCCCCAGCATTTT. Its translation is CASSWTGQFNQPQHF.

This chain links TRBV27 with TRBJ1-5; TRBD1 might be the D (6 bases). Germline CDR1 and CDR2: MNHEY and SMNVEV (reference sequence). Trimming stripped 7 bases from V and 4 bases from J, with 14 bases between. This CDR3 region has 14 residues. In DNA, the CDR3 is TGTGCCAGCAATCCACAGGGATGGAATCAGCCCCAGCATTTT. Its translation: CASNPQGWNQPQHF.

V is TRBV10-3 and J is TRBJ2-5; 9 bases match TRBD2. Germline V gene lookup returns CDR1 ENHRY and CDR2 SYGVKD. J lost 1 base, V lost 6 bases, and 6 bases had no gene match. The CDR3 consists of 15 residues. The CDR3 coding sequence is TGTGCCATCAGAGCCCGACTAGCGGCCCAAGAGACCCAGTACTTC. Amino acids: CAIRARLAAQETQYF.

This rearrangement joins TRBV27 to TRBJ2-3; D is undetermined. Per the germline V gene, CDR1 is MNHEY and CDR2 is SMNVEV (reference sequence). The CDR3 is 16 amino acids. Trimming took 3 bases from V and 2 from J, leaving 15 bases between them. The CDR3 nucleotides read TGTGCCAGCAGTTTGAACCCGGTACCGTCCACAGATACGCAGTATTTT. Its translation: CASSLNPVPSTDTQYF.

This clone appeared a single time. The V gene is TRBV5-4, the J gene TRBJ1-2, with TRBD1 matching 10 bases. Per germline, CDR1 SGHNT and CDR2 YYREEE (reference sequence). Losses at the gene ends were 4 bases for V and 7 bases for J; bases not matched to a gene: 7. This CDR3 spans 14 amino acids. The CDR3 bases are TGTGCCAGCAGCCGACAGGGGGCTTTAATTGGCTACACCTTC. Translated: CASSRQGALIGYTF.

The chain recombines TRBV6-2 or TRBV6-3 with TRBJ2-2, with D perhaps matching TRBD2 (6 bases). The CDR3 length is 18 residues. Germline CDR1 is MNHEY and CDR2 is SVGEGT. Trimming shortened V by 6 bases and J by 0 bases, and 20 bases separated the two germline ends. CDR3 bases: TGTGCCAGCAGCCCTTTCCGGGGGAGTAATCCGAACACCGGGGAGCTGTTTTTT. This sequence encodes CASSPFRGSNPNTGELFF.

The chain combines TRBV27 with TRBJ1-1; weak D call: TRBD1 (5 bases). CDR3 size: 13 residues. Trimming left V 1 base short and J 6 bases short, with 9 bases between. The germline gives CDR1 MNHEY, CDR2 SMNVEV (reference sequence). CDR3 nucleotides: TGTGCCAGCAGTTTATGGGGGGGGGCTGAAGCTTTCTTT. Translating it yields CASSLWGGAEAFF.

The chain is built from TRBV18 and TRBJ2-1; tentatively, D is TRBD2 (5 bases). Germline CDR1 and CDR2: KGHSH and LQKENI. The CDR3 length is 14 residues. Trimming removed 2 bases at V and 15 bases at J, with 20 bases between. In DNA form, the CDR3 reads TGTGCCAGCTCACCAGACCCACTAGGGCTATTACCGTTCTTC. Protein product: CASSPDPLGLLPFF.

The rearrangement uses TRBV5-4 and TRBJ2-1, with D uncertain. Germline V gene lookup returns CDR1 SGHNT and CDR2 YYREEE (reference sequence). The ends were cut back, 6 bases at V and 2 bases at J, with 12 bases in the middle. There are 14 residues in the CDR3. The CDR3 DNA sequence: TGTGCCAGCACGCCGCCCTCGGCCTACAATGAGCAGTTCTTC. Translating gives CASTPPSAYNEQFF.

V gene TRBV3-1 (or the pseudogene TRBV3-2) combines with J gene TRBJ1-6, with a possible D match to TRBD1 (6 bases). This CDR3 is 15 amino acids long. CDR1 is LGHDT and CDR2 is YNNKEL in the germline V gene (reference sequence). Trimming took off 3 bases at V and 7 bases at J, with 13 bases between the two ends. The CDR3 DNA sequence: TGTGCCAGCAGCCAGAATACAGGGACAAATTCACCCCTCCACTTT. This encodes CASSQNTGTNSPLHF.

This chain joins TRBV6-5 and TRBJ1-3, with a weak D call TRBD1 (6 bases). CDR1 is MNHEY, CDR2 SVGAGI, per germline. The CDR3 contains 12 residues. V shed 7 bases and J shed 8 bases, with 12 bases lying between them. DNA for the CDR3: TGTGCCAGCATGGGACATGATCACACCATATATTTT. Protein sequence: CASMGHDHTIYF.

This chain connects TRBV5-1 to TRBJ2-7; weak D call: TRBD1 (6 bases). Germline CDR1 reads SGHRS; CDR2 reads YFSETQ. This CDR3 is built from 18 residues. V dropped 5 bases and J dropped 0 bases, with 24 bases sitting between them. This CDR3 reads CASRVGVGQGPLSYEQYF. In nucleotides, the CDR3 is TGCGCCAGCAGAGTGGGGGTGGGGCAGGGGCCTCTCTCCTACGAGCAGTACTTC. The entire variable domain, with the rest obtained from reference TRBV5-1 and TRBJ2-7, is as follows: KAGVTQTPRYLIKTRGQQVTLSCSPISGHRSVSWYQQTPGQGLQFLFEYFSETQRNKGNFPGRFSGRQFSNSRSEMNVSTLELGDSALYLCASRVGVGQGPLSYEQYFGPGTRLTVT.

The CDR3 reads CASSLGQTRAFF. The CDR3 nucleotides read TGCGCCAGCAGCTTAGGACAGACGCGGGCTTTCTTT. This rearrangement joins TRBV5-1 to TRBJ1-1; D might be TRBD1 (6 bases). The CDR3 has 12 amino acids. In germline, CDR1 is SGHRS, CDR2 YFSETQ. Trimming took 2 bases from V and 11 from J, leaving 13 bases between them. The variable domain in full, with the rest retrieved from reference TRBV5-1 and TRBJ1-1, is KAGVTQTPRYLIKTRGQQVTLSCSPISGHRSVSWYQQTPGQGLQFLFEYFSETQRNKGNFPGRFSGRQFSNSRSEMNVSTLELGDSALYLCASSLGQTRAFFGQGTRLTVV.

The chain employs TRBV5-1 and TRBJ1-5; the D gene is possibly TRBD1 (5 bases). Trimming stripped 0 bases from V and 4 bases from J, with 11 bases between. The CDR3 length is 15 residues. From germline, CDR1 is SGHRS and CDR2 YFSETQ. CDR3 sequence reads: CASSLVPGINQPQHF. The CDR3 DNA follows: TGCGCCAGCAGCTTGGTGCCAGGGATTAATCAGCCCCAGCATTTT.

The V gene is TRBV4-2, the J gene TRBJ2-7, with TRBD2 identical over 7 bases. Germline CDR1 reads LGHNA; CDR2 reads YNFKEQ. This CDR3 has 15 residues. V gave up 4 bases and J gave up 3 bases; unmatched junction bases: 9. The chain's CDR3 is CASSPPGSGVYEQYF. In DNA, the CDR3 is TGTGCCAGCAGCCCCCCGGGGAGCGGGGTCTACGAGCAGTACTTC.

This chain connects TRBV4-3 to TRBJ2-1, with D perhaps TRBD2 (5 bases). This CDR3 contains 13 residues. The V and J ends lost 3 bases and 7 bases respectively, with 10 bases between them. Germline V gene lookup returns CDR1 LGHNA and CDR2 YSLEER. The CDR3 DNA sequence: TGCGCCAGCAGCCAGCAACTAGTAAATGAGCAGTTCTTC. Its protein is CASSQQLVNEQFF.

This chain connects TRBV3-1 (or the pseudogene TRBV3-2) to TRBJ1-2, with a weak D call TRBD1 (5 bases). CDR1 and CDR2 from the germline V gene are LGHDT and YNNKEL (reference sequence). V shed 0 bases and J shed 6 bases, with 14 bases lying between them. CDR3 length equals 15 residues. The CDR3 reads CASSQDRARVNGYTF. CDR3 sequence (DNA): TGTGCCAGCAGCCAAGATCGGGCCAGGGTTAATGGCTACACCTTC.

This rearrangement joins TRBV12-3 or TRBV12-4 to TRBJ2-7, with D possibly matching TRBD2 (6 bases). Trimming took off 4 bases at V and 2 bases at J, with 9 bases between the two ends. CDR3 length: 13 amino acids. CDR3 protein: CASSWDFTYEQYF. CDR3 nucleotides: TGTGCCAGCAGTTGGGACTTTACCTACGAGCAGTACTTC.

CDR3 bases: TGTGCCAGCAGTTTCCGCGGACAGGGAAGGGCTAGAAACTATGGCTACACCTTC. Protein: CASSFRGQGRARNYGYTF. The rearrangement uses TRBV27 and TRBJ1-2; 8 bases match TRBD1. Germline V gene sequence: CDR1 MNHEY, CDR2 SMNVEV (reference sequence). The CDR3 is 18 residues long. The V segment lost 3 bases and the J segment 2 bases; nucleotides outside the gene matches: 14.

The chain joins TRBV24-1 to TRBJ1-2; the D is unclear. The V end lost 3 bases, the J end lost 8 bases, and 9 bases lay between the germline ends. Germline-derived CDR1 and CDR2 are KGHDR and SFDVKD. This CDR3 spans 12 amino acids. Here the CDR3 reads CATSDSKEGYTF. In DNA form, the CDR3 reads TGTGCCACCAGTGATAGCAAGGAGGGCTACACCTTC.

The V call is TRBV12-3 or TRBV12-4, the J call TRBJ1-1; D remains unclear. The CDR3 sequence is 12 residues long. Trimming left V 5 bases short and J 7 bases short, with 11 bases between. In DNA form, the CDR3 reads TGTGCCAGCAGTCGAGGGCCAAGTGAAGCTTTCTTT. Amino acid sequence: CASSRGPSEAFF.